The 21 T cell receptor beta chains given below trace back to one sample, sequenced in a study of T cells in localized non-small cell lung cancer. The table came from immunoSEQ multiplex PCR; TCRdb's copy has only in-frame clones and leaves some out. The sample yields under 15,000 clones, approximately 30% seen once. The material was lung tumor tissue, obtained before any cancer treatment. The receptors originated from a female donor of 60 years or more with stage I lung adenocarcinoma.

This clone appeared once. The chain couples TRBV19 to TRBJ1-5, with D unclear. Germline CDR1 LNHDA, CDR2 SQIVND (reference sequence). The V gene lost 0 bases and the J gene lost 2 bases, with 11 bases spanning the gap. This CDR3 spans 16 amino acids. CDR3 sequence: CASSIDGRSGNQPQHF. The CDR3 region has the DNA TGTGCCAGTAGTATAGACGGCAGGAGTGGCAATCAGCCCCAGCATTTT.

The CDR3 loop reads CASRYLAGGHYNEQFF. CDR3 sequence (DNA): TGTGCCAGCAGGTATCTAGCGGGAGGGCACTACAATGAGCAGTTCTTC. This rearrangement joins TRBV6-8 to TRBJ2-1; 12 nucleotides line up with TRBD2. The germline V gene has CDR1 MNHGY and CDR2 SAAAGT. V lost 6 bases, J lost 3 bases, and 6 bases stayed unmatched. The CDR3 contains 16 residues.

The chain is built from TRBV4-1 and TRBJ1-3, with 7 nucleotides matching TRBD1. V gave up 4 bases and J gave up 0 bases; unmatched junction bases: 3. Germline CDR1 and CDR2: MGHRA and YSYEKL. This CDR3 comprises 15 residues. The CDR3 loop is CASSPGQFSGNTIYF. The CDR3 DNA reads TGCGCCAGCAGCCCGGGACAGTTCTCTGGAAACACCATATATTTT.

Comment on this clone: The read ends 1 residue early relative to the CDR3; the germline J gene fills the gap. V usage is TRBV10-3 and J usage is TRBJ2-3; the match to TRBD2 covers 8 bases. The CDR3 covers 15 residues. Trimming at V came to 0 bases and at J to 4 bases, leaving 3 bases not matched to a gene. The germline V gene has CDR1 ENHRY and CDR2 SYGVKD. CDR3 sequence reads: CAISESPGGSDTQYF. The sequenced CDR3 bases are TGTGCCATCAGTGAGTCCCCGGGAGGGTCAGATACGCAGTAT.

This clone has more than one count but fewer than ten. This chain uses TRBV15 with TRBJ1-1; D gene uncertain. With 0 bases removed from V and 1 base from J, the gap between germline ends came to 6 bases. The CDR3 contains 14 residues. Germline V gives CDR1 LNHNV, CDR2 YYDKDF (reference sequence). The CDR3 reads CATSREEQNTEAFF. In DNA, the CDR3 is TGTGCCACCAGCAGAGAGGAGCAGAACACTGAAGCTTTCTTT.

This clone was found a few times. The chain employs TRBV14 and TRBJ1-2; perhaps TRBD1 as D (5 bases). V was trimmed by 1 base and J by 5 bases, leaving 11 bases between them. The CDR3 spans 14 residues. Germline loops: CDR1 SGHDN, CDR2 FVKESK. CDR3 amino acids: CASSQAQGIYGYTF. The CDR3 DNA is TGTGCCAGCAGCCAAGCGCAGGGAATTTATGGCTACACCTTC.

CDR3 residues: CSVADGTGAYEQYF. The DNA for the CDR3 is TGCAGCGTTGCCGACGGGACAGGGGCCTACGAGCAGTACTTC. The chain is built from TRBV29-1 and TRBJ2-7, with 10 positions matching TRBD1. CDR1 SQVTM and CDR2 ANQGSEA come from the germline V gene. V shed 4 bases, J shed 2 bases, and the junction held 5 bases outside the gene matches. The CDR3 is 14 amino acids.

This clone is judged medium-sized. The gene calls are TRBV6-8 and TRBJ1-6; D is unclear. The CDR3 length is 15 residues. Per the germline V gene, CDR1 is MNHGY and CDR2 is SAAAGT. Trimming took 7 bases from V and 10 from J, leaving 20 bases between them. In nucleotides, the CDR3 is TGTGCCAGCACCCTAAGTCCCTCCTTTGCCTCACCCCTCCACTTT. Protein: CASTLSPSFASPLHF.

The rearrangement joins TRBV18 to TRBJ2-2; 8 nucleotides align to TRBD1. This CDR3 region has 17 residues. V shed 0 bases and J 7 bases; nucleotides not matched to a gene: 10. Germline CDR1 and CDR2: KGHSH and LQKENI. Here the CDR3 reads CASSPPGTGGSVGELFF. The CDR3 nucleotides are TGTGCCAGCTCACCACCCGGGACAGGCGGGTCCGTCGGGGAGCTGTTTTTT.

This chain links TRBV18 with TRBJ2-7, with D possibly matching TRBD1 (6 bases). Between the trimmed V and J ends, which lost 3 bases and 7 bases, there was a span of 13 bases. CDR1 is KGHSH, CDR2 LQKENI, per germline. CDR3 length equals 13 residues. The CDR3 reads CASSPGHAREQYF. The CDR3 nucleotides read TGTGCCAGCTCACCGGGACACGCTAGAGAGCAGTACTTC.

This clone appeared once. The CDR3 sequence is CASSTLSGTSGRARHEQYF. The CDR3 DNA is TGTGCCAGTAGTACTCTCTCCGGGACTAGCGGGAGGGCCCGCCACGAGCAGTACTTC. J is TRBJ2-7 and V is TRBV19; 16 bases are a match to TRBD2. Unmatched junction bases numbered 14, after V lost 4 bases and J lost 5 bases. Germline loops: CDR1 LNHDA, CDR2 SQIVND (reference sequence). This CDR3 is built from 19 residues.

The gene calls are TRBV18 and TRBJ2-7, with TRBD1 identical over 10 bases. This CDR3 comprises 14 residues. Trimming at V came to 3 bases and at J to 6 bases, leaving 5 bases not matched to a gene. Per the germline V gene, CDR1 is KGHSH and CDR2 is LQKENI. CDR3 sequence (DNA): TGTGCCAGCTCACCTCGACAGGGGGCGGTCGAGCAGTACTTC. Protein product: CASSPRQGAVEQYF.

The chain has TRBV6-8 and TRBJ1-3, with 7 bases matching TRBD1. The CDR3 sequence is 18 residues long. Germline CDR1 and CDR2: MNHGY and SAAAGT. After removal of 2 bases from V and 0 bases from J, the junction contained 10 bases not matched to a gene. CDR3 nucleotide sequence: TGTGCCAGCAGTTACGGCAGAGACAGGGCCTACTCTGGAAACACCATATATTTT. This encodes CASSYGRDRAYSGNTIYF.

This chain uses TRBV14 with TRBJ2-5, with unresolved D. The CDR3 runs 11 residues. Trimming stripped 4 bases from V and 6 bases from J, with 6 bases between. Germline CDR1 SGHDN, CDR2 FVKESK. This CDR3 reads CASSPPKTQYF. The CDR3 DNA sequence: TGTGCCAGCAGCCCCCCCAAGACCCAGTACTTC.

Relative to its sample, this clone is medium-sized (0.01 to 0.1%). The chain combines TRBV11-3 with TRBJ1-6; D is possibly TRBD1 (6 bases). CDR3 length equals 16 residues. V was trimmed by 3 bases and J by 8 bases, leaving 17 bases between them. Germline V gene sequence: CDR1 SGHNT, CDR2 YENEEA. The CDR3 DNA is TGTGCCAGCAGCTTGGGAGGAAGGACAGCTTATTCACCCCTCCACTTT. It encodes CASSLGGRTAYSPLHF.

This clone has only a few counts. CDR3 nucleotide sequence: TGTGCCAGCAGCTGGACACAGGGCCGCTCTGGAAACACCATATATTTT. Residues: CASSWTQGRSGNTIYF. This sequence joins TRBV11-3 and TRBJ1-3; perhaps TRBD1 as D (6 bases). Germline V gene sequence: CDR1 SGHNT, CDR2 YENEEA. Trimming removed 4 bases from V and 0 bases from J, with 13 bases in between. This CDR3 has 16 amino acids.

This chain joins TRBV9 and TRBJ1-1; no definite D call. Per germline, CDR1 SGDLS and CDR2 YYNGEE. The CDR3 spans 16 residues. Trimming removed 6 bases from V and 3 bases from J, with 21 bases in between. The CDR3 region has the DNA TGTGCCAGCACCCTGGAGGAGGTCGGTTTGTACACTGAAGCTTTCTTT. It specifies CASTLEEVGLYTEAFF.

This clone turned up a few times. The V and J genes are TRBV15 and TRBJ1-1; D gene uncertain. The CDR3 sequence is 15 residues long. Germline assignment: CDR1 LNHNV and CDR2 YYDKDF (reference sequence). V lost 3 bases and J 1 base, leaving 12 bases between the germline ends. Written as DNA, the CDR3 is TGTGCCACCAGCAGCTTCCGCGAGGGGAACACTGAAGCTTTCTTT. Translating gives CATSSFREGNTEAFF.

This clone showed up many times. CDR3 coding DNA: TGTGCCAGCAGCTTAGGCAGGGGAGATGAAGCTTTCTTT. It translates to CASSLGRGDEAFF. The chain has TRBV7-2 and TRBJ1-1, with D possibly being TRBD1 (6 bases). CDR3 length: 13 amino acids. Germline CDR1 and CDR2: SGHTA and FQGNSA. Between the trimmed V and J ends, which lost 1 base and 7 bases, there was a span of 10 bases.

In this sample, this clone turned up a few times. V usage is TRBV30 and J usage is TRBJ1-5, with D tentatively TRBD1 (6 bases). The germline V gene has CDR1 GTSNPN and CDR2 SVGIG (reference sequence). The CDR3 is made up of 15 amino acids. V lost 3 bases and J 0 bases, leaving 12 bases between the germline ends. The CDR3: CAWSVGGNSNQPQHF. CDR3 sequence (DNA): TGTGCCTGGAGCGTAGGGGGGAATAGCAATCAGCCCCAGCATTTT.

This clone was counted once. V and J are TRBV29-1 and TRBJ1-4; D not certain. Germline V gene data show CDR1 as SQVTM and CDR2 as ANQGSEA. The CDR3 is 13 amino acids. Trimming took off 2 bases at V and 7 bases at J, with 11 bases between the two ends. CDR3 sequence reads: CSVESGLGEKLFF. CDR3 nucleotide sequence: TGCAGCGTTGAATCGGGGTTGGGTGAAAAACTGTTTTTT.